The clone carrying this TCR beta chain was recorded a few times. What it recognizes is unknown. The data were obtained in a study of T cells in Graves' hyperthyroidism and ophthalmopathy. The study excluded patients with uncontrolled infection, other autoimmune disease, pregnancy or lactation. TCR beta CDR3 sequences were amplified from RNA transcripts. During a first-round RT-PCR of the TCR CDR3, the HTBI primer set was used. TCRdb used MiXCR to reprocess the multiplex PCR reads, holding one entry per CDR3 protein. The repertoire holds about 53,000 distinct CDR3 sequences, roughly 49% seen once, with roughly an eighth in the top ten. This CDR3 is built from 14 residues. Deletions cut 5 bases from V and 1 base from J, with 11 bases between. Germline assignment: CDR1 KGHSH and CDR2 LQKENI. Whole-study findings and limits: Blood also contained most expanded thyroid clonotypes above 0.001.

The chain carries TRBV18 and TRBJ1-1; TRBD1 is a possible D gene (5 bases). Specimen: blood. The origin of this receptor is a woman aged 25-40 years with Graves' ophthalmopathy. CDR3 residues: CASSAQDENTEAFF. CDR3 DNA sequence: TGTGCCAGCTCAGCACAGGACGAGAACACTGAAGCTTTCTTT.